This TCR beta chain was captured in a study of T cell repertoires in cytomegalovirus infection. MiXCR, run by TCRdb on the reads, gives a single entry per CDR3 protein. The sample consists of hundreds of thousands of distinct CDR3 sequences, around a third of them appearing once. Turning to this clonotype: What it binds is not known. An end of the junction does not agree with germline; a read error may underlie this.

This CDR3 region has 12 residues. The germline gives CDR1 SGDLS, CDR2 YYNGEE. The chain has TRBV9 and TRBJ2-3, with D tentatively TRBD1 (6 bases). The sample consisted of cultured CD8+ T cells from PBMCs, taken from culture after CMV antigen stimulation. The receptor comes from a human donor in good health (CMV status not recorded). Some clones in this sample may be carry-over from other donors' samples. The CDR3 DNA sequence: TGTGCCAGCAGCGTAGCGGACAGTCAACGGAATTTT. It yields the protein CASSVADSQRNF.